A selection of T cell receptor beta chains follows, all from one sample in a study of T cell responses to AZD1222 COVID-19 vaccine. Generated by immunoSEQ multiplex PCR, the TCRdb table keeps only in-frame clones and is missing some. The sample consists of some 150,000 clones, less than 95% of them appearing once. The sample was peripheral blood, taken on day 0 of AZD1222 vaccination. The receptors derive from an adult in good health. CDR3s include the opening cysteine and the closing phenylalanine or tryptophan. D genes are given only for firm matches.

>TRBD2|TRBV27
CASRTGLAGPDTQYF
>NA|TRBV7-8
CASSAKNTEAFF
>NA|TRBV7-8
CASSPIRDGAYEQYF
>NA|TRBV7-9
CASSLVFPDGYGYTF
>NA|TRBV20-1
CSASRESEAFF
>TRBD2|TRBV4-3
CASSQELAGGYEQFF
>NA|TRBV6-4
CASSAGSDTQYF
>NA|TRBV6-2/TRBV6-3
CASSYSGSSYNEQFF
>NA|TRBV28
CASRRGAYQPQHF
>TRBD1|TRBV7-8
CASSPWDSFYEQYF
>TRBD2|TRBV10-3
CAISGTPGLAGGPGYNEQFF
>NA|TRBV30
CAWTVGTYEQYF
>NA|TRBV2
CASSDPGRSYNEQFF
>TRBD1|TRBV12-5
CASGLTGGTEAFF
>NA|TRBV7-9
CASSLALGRVLDTEAFF
>NA|TRBV7-9
CASSEVPVSYGYTF
>NA|TRBV21-1
CASSPPQFGRDRGSVGANVLTF
>TRBD2|TRBV6-5
CASSSTSGLTYEQYF
>TRBD1|TRBV4-1
CASSHKRGTATSQETQYF
>NA|TRBV7-3
CASSLSGSYNSPLHF
>TRBD1|TRBV11-2
CASSLAGRGQPWDTQYF
>NA|TRBV6-5
CASVGGNYGYTF
>TRBD1|TRBV28
CASRVNRGRTTEAFF
>NA|TRBV21-1
CASSAPRGRTSGRRYEQYF
>NA|TRBV27
CASSFSRTDNAEAFF
>NA|TRBV5-8
CASSLIGRTSSYEQYF
>NA|TRBV3-1/TRBV3-2
CASSQALGNTGELFF
>NA|TRBV6-5
CASSTAYFNQPQHF
>TRBD2|TRBV27
CASSFSGGTLPYEQYF
>NA|TRBV5-6
CASSPSTSEQPQHF
>NA|TRBV18
CASSRQDRGNTEAFF
>NA|TRBV15
CATSRDLGATEAFF
>NA|TRBV6-5
CASSESSTDTQYF
>NA|TRBV10-3
CAITGTQGSGYGYTF
>NA|TRBV19
CASSLRQGEGETQYF
>NA|TRBV7-2
CASSLEGSTDTQYF
>TRBD1|TRBV9
CASSVRQGGRETQYF
>NA|TRBV3-1/TRBV3-2
CASSQTGNQPQHF
>NA|TRBV7-8
CASTDDVRGTGELFF
>TRBD2|TRBV9
CASSVGGGLAGVGTYEQYF
>NA|TRBV4-2
CASSQEVWPYYGYTF
>NA|TRBV5-6
CASSLVGSSSYGYTF
>TRBD1|TRBV3-1/TRBV3-2
CASSRQGAHSPLHF
>TRBD2|TRBV7-9
CASILREGSPDTQYF
>TRBD1|TRBV28
CASRAGGVYGYTF
>NA|TRBV15
CATSRRRWQGLSPLHF
>NA|TRBV11-2
CASSLLGTRSYNEQFF
>NA|TRBV25-1
CASSERQGRGGETQYF
>NA|TRBV9
CASSETPEGVTEAFF
>TRBD2|TRBV7-9
CASSLGETSGMSNEQFF